The 17 T cell receptor beta chains presented below share a single source sample, sequenced in a study of shared clonotypes between healthy human individuals. Assay: immunoSEQ multiplex PCR; the TCRdb copy retains only in-frame clones and omits some. The repertoire holds about 2 million clones, roughly 95% seen once, with around 1.1% in the top ten. Terminally differentiated effector memory CD45RA+ cells were excluded by CCR7 positive selection of CD45RO-negative cells. Sequencing was carried out using naive CD8+ T cells sorted from blood. These receptors originate from a man aged 18 to 29 in good health.

V usage is TRBV28 and J usage is TRBJ2-7; the D is unclear. The CDR3 loop spans 17 amino acids. Trimming took off 3 bases at V and 2 bases at J, with 20 bases between the two ends. Germline loops: CDR1 MDHEN, CDR2 SYDVKM. For the CDR3, the DNA is TGTGCCAGCAGTTTCGAGTCTTCACCTCCACTTGCCTACGAGCAGTACTTC. Translated, it gives CASSFESSPPLAYEQYF.

In its sample, this clone was seen once. The chain joins TRBV9 to TRBJ2-1; 7 positions match TRBD1. The length of the CDR3 is 16 residues. The germline gives CDR1 SGDLS, CDR2 YYNGEE. V lost 2 bases, J lost 0 bases, and 5 bases stayed unmatched. This CDR3 is CASSVPRDSSYNEQFF. CDR3 coding DNA: TGTGCCAGCAGCGTCCCCCGGGACAGCTCCTACAATGAGCAGTTCTTC.

The rearrangement joins TRBV5-6 to TRBJ2-7; maybe TRBD2 (5 bases). Germline values: CDR1 SGHDT, CDR2 YYEEEE. The CDR3 is 13 amino acids. V was trimmed by 4 bases and J by 6 bases, leaving 14 bases between them. CDR3 in amino acids: CASSAGNPLEQYF. For the CDR3, the DNA is TGTGCCAGCAGCGCCGGGAACCCCCTCGAGCAGTACTTC.

This clone turned up a few times. The gene calls are TRBV2 and TRBJ1-6; the D gene is possibly TRBD1 (6 bases). The germline V and J ends were trimmed by 1 base and 18 bases, with 13 bases remaining between them. Germline values: CDR1 SNHLY, CDR2 FYNNEI. The CDR3 length is 12 residues. Here the CDR3 DNA reads TGTGCCAGCAGTGAAGGAACAGGGCACAACCACTTT. This translates into CASSEGTGHNHF. Together with reference TRBV2 and TRBJ1-6, the CDR3 gives the full variable domain: EPEVTQTPSHQVTQMGQEVILRCVPISNHLYFYWYRQILGQKVEFLVSFYNNEISEKSEIFDDQFSVERPDGSNFTLKIRSTKLEDSAMYFCASSEGTGHNHFGNGTRLTVT.

The V call is TRBV6-1, the J call TRBJ1-1, with a possible D match to TRBD1 (6 bases). The germline V gene encodes CDR1 MNHNS and CDR2 SASEGT. V was shortened by 2 bases and J by 6 bases, with 13 bases between the two germline ends. The CDR3 extends over 14 amino acids. Written as DNA, the CDR3 is TGTGCCAGCAGTGAATTTGGGGGGCGAGCTGAAGCTTTCTTT. This gives the protein CASSEFGGRAEAFF.

The J gene is TRBJ2-7, the V gene TRBV4-3, with 7 bases fitting TRBD1. The length of the CDR3 is 15 residues. Trimming took 4 bases from V and 6 from J; bases not matched to a gene: 12. In germline, CDR1 is LGHNA, CDR2 YSLEER. CDR3 nucleotides: TGCGCCAGCAGCCCAGGGGGACCTCTATTTACCGAGCAGTACTTC. Its translation is CASSPGGPLFTEQYF.

J is TRBJ1-5 and V is TRBV4-1, with D hard to call. The V end lost 4 bases, the J end lost 7 bases, and 14 bases lay between the germline ends. The germline V gene has CDR1 MGHRA and CDR2 YSYEKL. The CDR3 loop spans 14 amino acids. The CDR3 protein is CASSPGGSDQPQHF. The CDR3 DNA reads TGCGCCAGCAGCCCCGGCGGGTCTGACCAGCCCCAGCATTTT.

Notes on this clone: One junction end disagrees with the germline gene, perhaps due to a read error. The CDR3: CASSQDRATYEQYF. The CDR3 region has the DNA TGTGCTAGCAGCCAGGACAGGGCTACCTACGAGCAGTACTTC. The chain employs TRBV7-7 and TRBJ2-7; TRBD1 agrees at 8 bases. The CDR3 runs 14 residues. Looked up from germline, CDR1 is SSHAT and CDR2 is FNYEAQ (reference sequence).

CDR3 protein: CASSQDLWWEDYGYTF. For the CDR3, the DNA is TGCGCCAGCAGCCAAGATCTGTGGTGGGAGGACTATGGCTACACCTTC. The chain joins TRBV4-1 to TRBJ1-2; D call uncertain. The CDR3 covers 16 residues. The germline V and J ends were trimmed by 0 bases and 3 bases, with 14 bases remaining between them. Germline V lookup: CDR1 MGHRA, CDR2 YSYEKL.

The chain joins TRBV6-1 to TRBJ2-7, with D maybe TRBD1 (5 bases). This CDR3 spans 14 amino acids. The germline V and J ends were trimmed by 1 base and 6 bases, with 13 bases remaining between them. Germline V lookup: CDR1 MNHNS, CDR2 SASEGT. CDR3 region: CASSEVTAQAEQYF. DNA for the CDR3: TGTGCCAGCAGTGAAGTGACAGCTCAAGCCGAGCAGTACTTC.

The chain recombines TRBV7-9 with TRBJ1-1, with a possible D match to TRBD1 (6 bases). V dropped 0 bases and J dropped 4 bases, with 12 bases sitting between them. The CDR3 consists of 15 residues. CDR1 SEHNR and CDR2 FQNEAQ come from the germline V gene (reference sequence). The CDR3 DNA follows: TGTGCCAGCAGCTTAGCGGGGGCGCGGGGCACTGAAGCTTTCTTT. It is translated as CASSLAGARGTEAFF.

The gene calls are TRBV4-1 and TRBJ1-2, with a weak D call TRBD1 (5 bases). This CDR3 has 13 amino acids. V shed 3 bases and J shed 6 bases, with 11 bases lying between them. From germline, CDR1 is MGHRA and CDR2 YSYEKL. The CDR3 sequence: CASSHARGDGYTF. In DNA, the CDR3 is TGCGCCAGCAGCCACGCGAGGGGAGATGGCTACACCTTC.

The chain employs TRBV9 and TRBJ2-7; weak D call: TRBD2 (5 bases). This CDR3 is 12 amino acids long. Trimming left V 5 bases short and J 6 bases short, with 12 bases between. Germline V gives CDR1 SGDLS, CDR2 YYNGEE. This chain's CDR3 is CASSVGESEQYF. DNA for the CDR3: TGTGCCAGCAGTGTTGGGGAGAGCGAGCAGTACTTC.

V gene TRBV19 combines with J gene TRBJ2-7; no clear D gene. Germline V lookup: CDR1 LNHDA, CDR2 SQIVND (reference sequence). Trimming took off 0 bases at V and 3 bases at J, with 15 bases between the two ends. This CDR3 spans 16 amino acids. The CDR3 coding sequence is TGTGCCAGTAGTATAGATCGGTACAACAGCGACTACGAGCAGTACTTC. This encodes CASSIDRYNSDYEQYF.

In regard to this clone: The same CDR3 arises from other DNA sequences in this sample as well. The chain has TRBV11-2 and TRBJ2-7; either TRBD1 or TRBD2 may fit D (5 bases each). The CDR3 length is 14 residues. The germline V gene has CDR1 SGHAT and CDR2 FQNNGV. The V end lost 3 bases, the J end lost 0 bases, and 9 bases lay between the germline ends. In DNA, the CDR3 is TGTGCCAGCAGCTTCGGTGGGGGCTCCTACGAGCAGTACTTC. It yields the protein CASSFGGGSYEQYF.

The V gene is TRBV7-2, the J gene TRBJ2-5, with D possibly called TRBD1 or TRBD2 (5 bases each). Trimming took off 3 bases at V and 2 bases at J, with 13 bases between the two ends. The CDR3 sequence is 15 residues long. Germline V gene lookup returns CDR1 SGHTA and CDR2 FQGNSA. CDR3 residues: CASSFWDAYQETQYF. For the CDR3, the DNA is TGTGCCAGCAGCTTTTGGGACGCTTATCAAGAGACCCAGTACTTC.

V is TRBV16 and J is TRBJ1-1; no clear D. The CDR3 spans 15 residues. V lost 1 base to trimming and J lost 0 bases, with 9 bases between them. The germline V gene encodes CDR1 KGHSY and CDR2 FQNENV. The CDR3 reads CASSQWADMNTEAFF. CDR3 sequence (DNA): TGTGCCAGCAGCCAATGGGCAGACATGAACACTGAAGCTTTCTTT.